Following are 20 T cell receptor beta chains from one sample sequenced in a study of T cell repertoires in cytomegalovirus infection. These receptors' antigens are unknown. TCRdb called the reads again in MiXCR, with one record for every CDR3 protein. The table shows some 920,000 distinct CDR3 sequences, with 25% to 40% occurring only once. The sample in question was cultured CD8+ T cells from PBMCs, obtained from culture after CMV antigen stimulation. All receptors come from a human donor in good health (CMV status not recorded). Some clones in this sample may be carry-over from other donors' samples.

This clonotype was seen more than once but under ten times. The chain employs TRBV7-9 and TRBJ1-1; D uncertain. CDR3 length: 13 residues. Looked up from germline, CDR1 is SEHNR and CDR2 is FQNEAQ (reference sequence). Between the trimmed V and J ends, which lost 4 bases and 4 bases, there was a span of 10 bases. The CDR3 here is CASSSGWSTEAFF. CDR3 DNA sequence: TGTGCCAGCAGCTCAGGATGGAGCACTGAAGCTTTCTTT.

The V gene is TRBV20-1, the J gene TRBJ2-1; D could derive from TRBD1 or TRBD2 (5 bases each). The CDR3 is 14 amino acids. The V end was cut by 6 bases, the J end by 4 bases, with 16 bases between. Germline assignment: CDR1 DFQATT and CDR2 SNEGSKA (reference sequence). The CDR3 nucleotides are TGCAGTGCCAAGGGTGGGGGTCAATACAATGAGCAGTTCTTC. This gives the protein CSAKGGGQYNEQFF.

J is TRBJ2-5 and V is TRBV25-1, with TRBD1 matching over 10 bases. This CDR3 contains 14 residues. In germline, CDR1 is MGHDK, CDR2 SYGVNS. V dropped 4 bases and J dropped 5; count of bases not matched to a gene: 4. The CDR3 spells CASSARDRGETQYF. CDR3 sequence (DNA): TGTGCCAGCAGTGCGAGGGACAGGGGCGAGACCCAGTACTTC.

The chain carries TRBV19 and TRBJ1-5, with unresolved D. Deletions cut 0 bases from V and 1 base from J, with 22 bases between. This CDR3 is built from 20 residues. The germline CDR1 and CDR2 sequences are LNHDA and SQIVND (reference sequence). Here the CDR3 reads CASSIDHSPPGSLSNQPQHF. The CDR3, as DNA: TGTGCCAGTAGTATAGATCACTCCCCTCCGGGCAGCCTGAGCAATCAGCCCCAGCATTTT. The full variable domain, rest sourced from reference TRBV19 and TRBJ1-5, is DGGITQSPKYLFRKEGQNVTLSCEQNLNHDAMYWYRQDPGQGLRLIYYSQIVNDFQKGDIAEGYSVSREKKESFPLTVTSAQKNPTAFYLCASSIDHSPPGSLSNQPQHFGDGTRLSIL.

This CDR3 is CSLLRGNTEAFF. CDR3 DNA: TGCTCCCTCCTGCGGGGGAACACTGAAGCTTTCTTT. The rearrangement links TRBV29-1 to TRBJ1-1, with no clear D. CDR3 length: 12 residues. Germline CDR1 and CDR2: SQVTM and ANQGSEA.

In this sample, this clonotype turned up a few times. The CDR3 DNA reads as TGTGCCAGCAGCTTAGCGGGGGCCTATTCTGAGCAGTTCTTC. Translation: CASSLAGAYSEQFF. This chain links TRBV7-9 with TRBJ2-1; TRBD1 is a possible D gene (6 bases). CDR1 and CDR2 from the germline V gene are SEHNR and FQNEAQ (reference sequence). The CDR3 length is 14 residues. Trimming removed 0 bases at V and 9 bases at J, with 12 bases between.

This clonotype has just a few counts. The chain employs TRBV6-2 or TRBV6-3 and TRBJ2-1, with 8 bases that match TRBD1. Germline loops: CDR1 MNHEY, CDR2 SVGEGT. V trimming: 8 bases; J trimming: 12 bases; junction bases outside the gene matches: 18. This CDR3 has 15 residues. In DNA, the CDR3 is TGTGCCAGCGAAACCGGACAGGGCACCTTGTCTGTGCAGTTCTTC. Amino acid sequence: CASETGQGTLSVQFF.

This chain links TRBV7-2 with TRBJ2-5; weak D call: TRBD1 (6 bases). V was shortened by 6 bases and J by 4 bases, with 18 bases between the two germline ends. The CDR3 loop spans 15 amino acids. The germline V gene has CDR1 SGHTA and CDR2 FQGNSA. The CDR3 loop is CASRTSGEMRETQYF. For the CDR3, the DNA is TGTGCCAGCAGGACCTCAGGGGAAATGAGAGAGACCCAGTACTTC.

V gene TRBV19 combines with J gene TRBJ2-2; 11 bases agree with TRBD2. The V and J ends lost 8 bases and 4 bases, in that order; junction bases with no gene match: 9. CDR1 is LNHDA and CDR2 is SQIVND in the germline V gene (reference sequence). This CDR3 has 16 amino acids. The CDR3 bases are TGTGCCAGTGAAATAGCGGGGGGGCCAGGCACCGGGGAGCTGTTTTTT. Translation: CASEIAGGPGTGELFF.

This clonotype came up many times. V and J are TRBV6-6 and TRBJ2-1; the D is unclear. Germline V CDR1 and CDR2: MNHNY, SVGAGI (reference sequence). Trimming removed 1 base at V and 9 bases at J, with 4 bases between. There are 11 residues in the CDR3. CDR3 residues: CASSYWGEQFF. The DNA for the CDR3 is TGTGCCAGCAGTTACTGGGGTGAGCAGTTCTTC.

V and J are TRBV7-3 and TRBJ2-3, with TRBD1 identical over 8 bases. This CDR3 has 13 amino acids. Germline V CDR1 and CDR2: SGHTA, FQGTGA. Germline trimming cut 4 bases from V and 5 bases from J; bases unmatched to any gene: 2. The DNA of the CDR3 is TGTGCCAGCAGCTCCGACAGGGGAGATACGCAGTATTTT. This encodes CASSSDRGDTQYF.

The chain uses TRBV7-9 and TRBJ2-5; D is unclear. The CDR3 has 13 residues. In germline, CDR1 is SEHNR, CDR2 FQNEAQ (reference sequence). Deletions cut 8 bases from V and 3 bases from J, with 13 bases between. The chain's CDR3 is CASQEILEETQYF. Written as DNA, the CDR3 is TGTGCCAGCCAGGAGATTCTGGAAGAGACCCAGTACTTC.

This clonotype was observed a handful of times. The chain uses TRBV9 and TRBJ2-2; TRBD1 aligns across 8 bases. The V gene end was trimmed by 4 bases and the J gene end by 5 bases; junction bases not matched to a gene: 7. This CDR3 region has 15 residues. Germline V gene sequence: CDR1 SGDLS, CDR2 YYNGEE. The CDR3 reads CASSIRQGWTGELFF. The CDR3 DNA is TGTGCCAGCAGCATTCGACAGGGGTGGACCGGGGAGCTGTTTTTT.

The chain carries TRBV27 and TRBJ2-1; tentatively, D is TRBD1 (5 bases). Deletions cut 0 bases from V and 4 bases from J, with 10 bases between. CDR1 is MNHEY, CDR2 SMNVEV, per germline (reference sequence). This CDR3 has 15 residues. The CDR3 DNA follows: TGTGCCAGCAGTTTATCCCCCCAGGGATACAATGAGCAGTTCTTC. It is translated as CASSLSPQGYNEQFF.

This clonotype was detected many times. This sequence joins TRBV7-6 and TRBJ1-1, with TRBD1 matching over 10 bases. CDR3 length equals 15 residues. The V and J ends lost 5 bases and 4 bases, in that order; junction bases with no gene match: 7. The germline V gene has CDR1 SGHVS and CDR2 FNYEAQ. The CDR3 nucleotides read TGTGCCAGCAGCCCCGACAGGGGGCTGGGCACTGAAGCTTTCTTT. The encoded protein is CASSPDRGLGTEAFF.

The CDR3 protein is CASSPGHEDYEQYF. The CDR3 region has the DNA TGCGCCAGCAGCCCGGGACATGAAGACTACGAGCAGTACTTC. The V gene is TRBV5-1, the J gene TRBJ2-7; D might be TRBD1 (6 bases). Trimming took 4 bases from V and 3 from J, leaving 14 bases between them. Germline V gene sequence: CDR1 SGHRS, CDR2 YFSETQ. The CDR3 is 14 amino acids.

The rearrangement joins TRBV6-2 or TRBV6-3 to TRBJ2-1; the D is unclear. With 6 bases removed from V and 5 bases from J, the gap between germline ends came to 17 bases. The CDR3 contains 15 residues. Germline V lookup: CDR1 MNHEY, CDR2 SVGEGT. As DNA, the CDR3 is TGTGCCAGCAGCTATTCCCAGAACTGGGACAATGAGCAGTTCTTC. It specifies CASSYSQNWDNEQFF.

This clonotype showed up many times. V is TRBV7-9 and J is TRBJ1-5; maybe TRBD1 (5 bases). The ends were cut back, 5 bases at V and 0 bases at J, with 14 bases in the middle. The CDR3 spans 16 residues. The germline CDR1 and CDR2 sequences are SEHNR and FQNEAQ (reference sequence). CDR3 sequence (DNA): TGTGCCAGCAGCGCCGGCGGGGGACTTAGCAATCAGCCCCAGCATTTT. Protein: CASSAGGGLSNQPQHF.

CDR3 nucleotides: TGCAGTGCTAGAGCTCCCAGACAGCTATCCTACGAGCAGTACTTC. Translation: CSARAPRQLSYEQYF. This chain joins TRBV20-1 and TRBJ2-7, with D maybe TRBD1 (5 bases). Germline CDR1 DFQATT, CDR2 SNEGSKA (reference sequence). V lost 1 base and J 1 base, leaving 14 bases between the germline ends. The CDR3 totals 15 residues.

This clonotype was detected only a few times. V is TRBV28 and J is TRBJ1-2; D may be TRBD1 (6 bases). The CDR3 has 13 residues. V was pared by 5 bases and J by 6 bases, with 13 bases between. Germline-derived CDR1 and CDR2 are MDHEN and SYDVKM. CDR3 sequence: CASSPGQFDGYTF. In DNA form, the CDR3 reads TGTGCCAGCAGTCCCGGACAGTTTGATGGCTACACCTTC.